These 6 T cell receptor beta chains were sequenced from one sample in a study of beta chain features in type 1 diabetes. Expressed TCRB transcripts got sequenced, as all isolated RNA was reverse transcribed. Clones were sequenced by immunoSEQ multiplex PCR, and TCRdb holds only the in-frame ones, with some missing. Of about 900,000 clones in the sample, under 20% were seen once. Sequencing was performed on naive CD4+ T cells from blood. The origin of the receptors is a woman younger than 30 in good health.

The chain links TRBV15 to TRBJ1-1, with D perhaps TRBD1 (6 bases). Trimming cost V 4 bases and J 3 bases, with 12 bases left between them. Per germline, CDR1 LNHNV and CDR2 YYDKDF (reference sequence). This CDR3 is built from 14 residues. CDR3 protein: CATSNPGQHTEAFF. In DNA form, the CDR3 reads TGTGCCACCAGCAATCCAGGACAGCACACTGAAGCTTTCTTT.

This clone was counted only a few times. V gene TRBV7-2 combines with J gene TRBJ2-7; a possible D gene is TRBD2 (5 bases). The CDR3 contains 17 residues. V lost 4 bases and J 1 base, leaving 20 bases between the germline ends. From germline, CDR1 is SGHTA and CDR2 FQGNSA. In DNA form, the CDR3 reads TGTGCCAGCAGCTGGACGGGTGGCGGAGGCCCGTCCTACGAGCAGTACTTC. Encoded protein: CASSWTGGGGPSYEQYF.

V gene TRBV6-1 combines with J gene TRBJ2-1; possible D gene TRBD2, 5 bases. There are 14 residues in the CDR3. Germline CDR1 is MNHNS and CDR2 is SASEGT. V lost 4 bases and J 1 base, leaving 8 bases between the germline ends. The CDR3: CASSAERSYNEQFF. Written as DNA, the CDR3 is TGTGCCAGCAGTGCGGAGCGGTCCTACAATGAGCAGTTCTTC.

The V and J genes are TRBV13 and TRBJ2-5; 10 nucleotides align to TRBD2. V lost 5 bases, J lost 4 bases, and 7 bases stayed unmatched. The CDR3 spans 15 residues. Looked up from germline, CDR1 is PRHDT and CDR2 is FYEKMQ (reference sequence). The CDR3 is CASSRIAGGRETQYF. The CDR3 nucleotides read TGTGCCAGCAGCAGAATAGCGGGAGGACGAGAGACCCAGTACTTC.

DNA for the CDR3: TGCGCCAGCAGCCAAGTATCCCCCAGCGGGAGAAGCTACGAGCAGTACTTC. This translates into CASSQVSPSGRSYEQYF. This sequence joins TRBV4-3 and TRBJ2-7, with TRBD2 matching over 8 bases. This CDR3 has 17 residues. Per germline, CDR1 LGHNA and CDR2 YSLEER. The V segment lost 1 base and the J segment 3 bases; nucleotides outside the gene matches: 11.

The gene calls are TRBV11-2 and TRBJ2-1; 9 positions match TRBD1. Germline V gives CDR1 SGHAT, CDR2 FQNNGV. CDR3 size: 16 residues. The J segment lost 1 base and the V segment lost 4 bases, leaving 5 bases of the junction unmatched. The CDR3 is CASSSYRGRSYNEQFF. Here the CDR3 DNA reads TGTGCCAGCAGCTCCTACAGGGGGCGGTCCTACAATGAGCAGTTCTTC.